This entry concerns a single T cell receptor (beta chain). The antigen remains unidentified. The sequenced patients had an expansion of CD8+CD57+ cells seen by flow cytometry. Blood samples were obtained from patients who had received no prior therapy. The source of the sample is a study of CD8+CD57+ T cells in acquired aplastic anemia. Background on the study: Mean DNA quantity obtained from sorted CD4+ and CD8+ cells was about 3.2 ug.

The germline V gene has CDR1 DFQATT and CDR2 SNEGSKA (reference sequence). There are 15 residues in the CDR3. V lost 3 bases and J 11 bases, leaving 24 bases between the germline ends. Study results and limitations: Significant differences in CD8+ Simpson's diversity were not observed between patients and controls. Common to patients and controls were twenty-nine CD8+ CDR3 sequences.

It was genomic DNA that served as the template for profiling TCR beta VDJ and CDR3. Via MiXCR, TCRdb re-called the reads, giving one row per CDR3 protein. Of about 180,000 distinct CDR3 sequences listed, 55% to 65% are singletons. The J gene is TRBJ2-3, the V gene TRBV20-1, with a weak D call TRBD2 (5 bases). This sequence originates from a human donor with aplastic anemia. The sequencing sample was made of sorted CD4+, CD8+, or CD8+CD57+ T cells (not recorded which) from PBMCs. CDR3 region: CSARAGARSYNEQYF. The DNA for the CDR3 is TGCAGTGCTAGGGCGGGCGCCCGCTCCTACAATGAGCAGTATTTT.